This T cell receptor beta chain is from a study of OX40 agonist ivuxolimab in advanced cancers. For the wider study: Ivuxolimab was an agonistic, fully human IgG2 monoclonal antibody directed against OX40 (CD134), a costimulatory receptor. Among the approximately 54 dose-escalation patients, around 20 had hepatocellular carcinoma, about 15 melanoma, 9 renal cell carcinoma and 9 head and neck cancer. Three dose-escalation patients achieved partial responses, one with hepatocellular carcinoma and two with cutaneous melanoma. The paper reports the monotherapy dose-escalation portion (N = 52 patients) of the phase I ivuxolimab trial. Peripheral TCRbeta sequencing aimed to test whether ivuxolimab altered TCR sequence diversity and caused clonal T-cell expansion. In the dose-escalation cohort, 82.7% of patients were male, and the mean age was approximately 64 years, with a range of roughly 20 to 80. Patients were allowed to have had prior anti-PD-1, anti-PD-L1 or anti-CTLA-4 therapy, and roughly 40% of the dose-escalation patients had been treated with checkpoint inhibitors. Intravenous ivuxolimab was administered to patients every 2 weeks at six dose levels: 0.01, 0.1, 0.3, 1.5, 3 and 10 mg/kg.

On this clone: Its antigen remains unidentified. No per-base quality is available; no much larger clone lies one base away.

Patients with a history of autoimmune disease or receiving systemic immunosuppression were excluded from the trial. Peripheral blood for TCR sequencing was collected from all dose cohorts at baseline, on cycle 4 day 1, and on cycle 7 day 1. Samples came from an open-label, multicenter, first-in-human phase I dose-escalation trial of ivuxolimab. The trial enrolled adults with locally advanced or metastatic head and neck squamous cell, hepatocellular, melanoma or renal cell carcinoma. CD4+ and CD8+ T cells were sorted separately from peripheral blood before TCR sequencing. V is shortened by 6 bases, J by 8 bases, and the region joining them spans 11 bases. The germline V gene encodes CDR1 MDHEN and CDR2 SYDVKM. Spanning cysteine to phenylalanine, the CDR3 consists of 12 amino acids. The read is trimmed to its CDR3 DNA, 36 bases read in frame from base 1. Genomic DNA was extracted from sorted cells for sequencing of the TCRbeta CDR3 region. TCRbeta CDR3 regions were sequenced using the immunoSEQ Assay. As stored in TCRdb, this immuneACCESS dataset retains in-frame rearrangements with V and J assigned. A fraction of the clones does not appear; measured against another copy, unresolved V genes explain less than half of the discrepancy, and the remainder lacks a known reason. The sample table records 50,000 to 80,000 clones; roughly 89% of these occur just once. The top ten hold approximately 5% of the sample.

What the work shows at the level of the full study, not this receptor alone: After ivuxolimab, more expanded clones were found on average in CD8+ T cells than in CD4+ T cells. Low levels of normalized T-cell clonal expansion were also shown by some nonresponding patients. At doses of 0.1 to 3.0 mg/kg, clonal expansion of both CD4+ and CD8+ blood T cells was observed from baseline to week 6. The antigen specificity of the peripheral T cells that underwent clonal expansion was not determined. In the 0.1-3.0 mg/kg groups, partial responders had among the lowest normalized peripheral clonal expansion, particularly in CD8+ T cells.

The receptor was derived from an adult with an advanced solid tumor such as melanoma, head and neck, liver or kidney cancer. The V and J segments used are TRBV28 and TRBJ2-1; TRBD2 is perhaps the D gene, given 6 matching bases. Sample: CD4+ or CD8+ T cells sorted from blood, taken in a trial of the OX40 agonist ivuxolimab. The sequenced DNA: TGTGCCAGCAGACAGACTAGACATGAGCAGTTCTTC. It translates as CASRQTRHEQFF.